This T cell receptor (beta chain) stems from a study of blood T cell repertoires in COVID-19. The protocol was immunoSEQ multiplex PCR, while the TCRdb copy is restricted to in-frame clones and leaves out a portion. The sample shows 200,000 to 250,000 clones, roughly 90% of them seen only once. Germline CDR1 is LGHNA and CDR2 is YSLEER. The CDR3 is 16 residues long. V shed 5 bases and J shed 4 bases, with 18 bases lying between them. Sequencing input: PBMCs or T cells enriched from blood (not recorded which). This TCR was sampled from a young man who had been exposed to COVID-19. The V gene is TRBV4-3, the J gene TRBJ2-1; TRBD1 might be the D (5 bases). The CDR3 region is CASSSGAVGLYNEQFF. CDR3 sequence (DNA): TGCGCCAGCAGCTCTGGGGCGGTAGGGCTATACAATGAGCAGTTCTTC.